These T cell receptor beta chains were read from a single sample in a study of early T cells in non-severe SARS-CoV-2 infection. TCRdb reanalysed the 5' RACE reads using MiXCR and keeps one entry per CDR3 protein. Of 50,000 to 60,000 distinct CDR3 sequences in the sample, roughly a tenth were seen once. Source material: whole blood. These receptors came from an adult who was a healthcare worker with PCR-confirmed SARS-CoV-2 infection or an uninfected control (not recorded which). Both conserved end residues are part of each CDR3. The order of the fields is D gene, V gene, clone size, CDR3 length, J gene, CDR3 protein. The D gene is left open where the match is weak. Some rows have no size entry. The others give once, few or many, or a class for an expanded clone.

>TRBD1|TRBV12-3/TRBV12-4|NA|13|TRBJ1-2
CASSLTGDYGYTF
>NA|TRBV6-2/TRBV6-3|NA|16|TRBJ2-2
CASSKPSVLNTGELFF
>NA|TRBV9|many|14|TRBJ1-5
CASSVDSGNQPQHF
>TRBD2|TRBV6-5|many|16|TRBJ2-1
CASSYQPTSGYNEQFF
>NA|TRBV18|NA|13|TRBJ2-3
CASLRTNTDTQYF
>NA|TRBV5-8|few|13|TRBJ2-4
CASSRQVQNIQYF
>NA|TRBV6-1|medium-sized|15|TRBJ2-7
CASSEVSGSSYEQYF
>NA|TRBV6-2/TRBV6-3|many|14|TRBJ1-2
CASSYSNFGYGYTF
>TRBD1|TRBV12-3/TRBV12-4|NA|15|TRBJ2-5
CASSNRDRGRETQYF
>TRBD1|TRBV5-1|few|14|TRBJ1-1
CASSDKGGAVEAFF
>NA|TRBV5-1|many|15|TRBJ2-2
CASSLAVTGRGELFF
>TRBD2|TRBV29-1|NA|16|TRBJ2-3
CSVEDLLAGSADTQYF
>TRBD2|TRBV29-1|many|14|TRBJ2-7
CSVALAGDSYEQYF
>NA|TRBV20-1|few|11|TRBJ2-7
CSAISGAEQYF
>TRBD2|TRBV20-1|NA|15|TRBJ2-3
CSARTVAGATDTQYF
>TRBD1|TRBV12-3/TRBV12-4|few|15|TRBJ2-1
CASSTGANKYNEQFF
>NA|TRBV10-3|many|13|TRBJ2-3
CAISDGSPDTQYF
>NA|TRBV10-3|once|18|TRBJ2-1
CAISRDGSSGSFYNEQFF
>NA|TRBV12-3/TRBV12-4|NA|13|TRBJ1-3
CASSFTSGNTIYF
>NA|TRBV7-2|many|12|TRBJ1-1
CASSLVEGKAFF
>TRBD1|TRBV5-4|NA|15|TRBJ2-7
CASSLPGQGAHEQYF
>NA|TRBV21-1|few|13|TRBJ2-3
CASSKGVGDTQYF
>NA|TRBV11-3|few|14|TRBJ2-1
CASRITGSNNEQFF
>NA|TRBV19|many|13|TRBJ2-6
CASRFSGANVLTF
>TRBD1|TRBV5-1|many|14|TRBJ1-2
CASSGDRAHYGYTF
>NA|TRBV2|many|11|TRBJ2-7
CASSEDLRQYF
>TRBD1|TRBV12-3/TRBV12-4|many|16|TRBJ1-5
CASSLAGTGLNQPQHF
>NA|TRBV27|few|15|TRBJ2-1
CASSLRWTEENEQFF
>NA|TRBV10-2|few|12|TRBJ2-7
CASSDLSYEQYF
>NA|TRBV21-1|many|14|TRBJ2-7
CASRPKDRVHEQYF
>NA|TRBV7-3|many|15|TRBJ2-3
CASSLRSGSTDTQYF
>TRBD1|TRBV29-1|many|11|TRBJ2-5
CSVGQSETQYF
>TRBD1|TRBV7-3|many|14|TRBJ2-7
CASSQWTGWYEQYF
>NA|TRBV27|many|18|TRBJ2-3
CASSLTPLTGTNTDTQYF
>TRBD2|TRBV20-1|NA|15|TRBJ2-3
CSARMTVTSADTQYF
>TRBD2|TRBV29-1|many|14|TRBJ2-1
CSVSVAGFNNEQFF
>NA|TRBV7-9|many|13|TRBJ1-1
CASSIQGGTEAFF
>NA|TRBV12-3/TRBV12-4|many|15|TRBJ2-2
CASSGRNVRTGELFF
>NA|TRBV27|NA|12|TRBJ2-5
CASSRGQETQYF
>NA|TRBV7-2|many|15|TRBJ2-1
CASSPGLGSYNEQFF
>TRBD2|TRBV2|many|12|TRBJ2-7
CASSGSGLEQYF